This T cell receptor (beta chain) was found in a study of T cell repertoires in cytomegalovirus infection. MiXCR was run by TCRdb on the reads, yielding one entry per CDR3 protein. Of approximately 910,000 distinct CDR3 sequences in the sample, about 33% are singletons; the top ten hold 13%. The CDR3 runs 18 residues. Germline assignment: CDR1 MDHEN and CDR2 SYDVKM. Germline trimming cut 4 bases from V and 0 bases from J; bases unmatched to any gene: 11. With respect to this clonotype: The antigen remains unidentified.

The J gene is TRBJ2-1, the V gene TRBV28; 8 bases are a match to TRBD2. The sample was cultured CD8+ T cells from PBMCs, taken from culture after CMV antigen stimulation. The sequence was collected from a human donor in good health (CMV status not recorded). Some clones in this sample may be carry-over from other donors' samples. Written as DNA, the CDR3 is TGTGCCAGCAGTTCCTCGAGGGTAGCGGGGAGCTCCTACAATGAGCAGTTCTTC. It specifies CASSSSRVAGSSYNEQFF.